These T cell receptor beta chains were read from a single sample in a study of Ad26.COV2.S vaccination and SARS-CoV-2 variants. TCRdb keeps only in-frame clones here, not all; method: immunoSEQ multiplex PCR. The repertoire has some 480,000 clones, approximately 88% of them found once; the top ten carry around 13%. This material consisted of peripheral blood, taken in a trial of Ad26.COV2.S vaccine versus placebo. The source of these receptors is a person between 18 and 60 years old who received the Ad26.COV2.S COVID-19 vaccine or a placebo. Both conserved end residues are part of each CDR3.

v_call	j_call	cdr3_aa
TRBV11-2	TRBJ1-2	CASSLDTIGQGADGYTF
TRBV7-2	TRBJ2-5	CASSSSGLQETQYF
TRBV11-2	TRBJ2-5	CASSGARLGGRALGTQYF
TRBV21-1	TRBJ1-2	CASSKCGSACGYTF
TRBV25-1	TRBJ2-2	CASSDPRGSGSGELFF
TRBV11-1	TRBJ1-1	CASSKGQGNTEAFF
TRBV19	TRBJ2-1	CASRNVGTAGGQFF
TRBV6-5	TRBJ2-2	CASSYSSRGELFF
TRBV19	TRBJ2-1	CASSIWFGSGGPGLADNEQFF
TRBV7-2	TRBJ2-1	CASSPRPLVRRQFF
TRBV27	TRBJ2-4	CASSLNPEPLGQYF
TRBV19	TRBJ1-2	CASSTLGPGPGYTF
TRBV7-9	TRBJ1-1	CASSERSTEAFF